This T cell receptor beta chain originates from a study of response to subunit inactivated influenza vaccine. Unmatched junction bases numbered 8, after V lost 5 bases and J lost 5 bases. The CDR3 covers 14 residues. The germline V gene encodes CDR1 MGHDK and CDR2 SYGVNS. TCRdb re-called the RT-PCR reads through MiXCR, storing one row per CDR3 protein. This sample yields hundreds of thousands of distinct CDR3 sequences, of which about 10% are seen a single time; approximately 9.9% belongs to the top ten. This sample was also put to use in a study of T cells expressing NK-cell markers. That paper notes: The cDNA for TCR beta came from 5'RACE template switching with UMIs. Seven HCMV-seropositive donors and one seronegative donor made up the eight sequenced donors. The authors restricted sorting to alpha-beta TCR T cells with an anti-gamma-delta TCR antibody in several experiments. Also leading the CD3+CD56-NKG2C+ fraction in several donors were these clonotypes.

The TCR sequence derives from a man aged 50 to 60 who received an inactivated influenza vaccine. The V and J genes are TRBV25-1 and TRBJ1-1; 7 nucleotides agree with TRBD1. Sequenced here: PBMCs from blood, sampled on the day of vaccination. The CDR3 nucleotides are TGTGCCAGCAGTCTATCCGGGACAGCAACTGAAGCTTTCTTT. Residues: CASSLSGTATEAFF.